Listed below are T cell receptor beta chains from one sample, sequenced in a study of blood T cell repertoires in COVID-19. Here immunoSEQ multiplex PCR was the method, and the copy in TCRdb shows in-frame clones only, minus some. The sample consists of 49,000 or so clones, roughly 80% of them appearing once. The sequenced sample was peripheral blood. These receptors all stem from a man between 60 and 75 years old with active COVID-19. Both conserved end residues are part of each CDR3. Fields, in order: V gene, J gene, CDR3 length, CDR3 protein.

V: TRBV3-1/TRBV3-2; J: TRBJ2-3; length: 16; CDR3: CASSRRTSGRTDTQYF
V: TRBV11-2; J: TRBJ1-3; length: 15; CDR3: CASSLDRSSGNTIYF
V: TRBV2; J: TRBJ2-3; length: 14; CDR3: CASTYIGGANTQYF
V: TRBV2; J: TRBJ2-5; length: 18; CDR3: CASSEGGVGLAGEETQYF
V: TRBV28; J: TRBJ1-1; length: 15; CDR3: CASTSYSKMNTEAFF
V: TRBV5-5; J: TRBJ1-6; length: 15; CDR3: CASSRGQGWNSPLHF
V: TRBV6-5; J: TRBJ1-1; length: 14; CDR3: CASRPGQGTTEAFF
V: TRBV28; J: TRBJ1-2; length: 13; CDR3: CASSSLGGDGYTF
V: TRBV20-1; J: TRBJ1-1; length: 15; CDR3: CSASAAQGARTEAFF
V: TRBV5-1; J: TRBJ2-1; length: 17; CDR3: CASSPGGLAGGVHEQFF
V: TRBV7-8; J: TRBJ1-2; length: 15; CDR3: CASSLGTQGGYGYTF
V: TRBV15; J: TRBJ1-5; length: 14; CDR3: CATHASGFGQPQHF
V: TRBV12-3/TRBV12-4; J: TRBJ1-2; length: 13; CDR3: CASSPTPGYGYTF
V: TRBV15; J: TRBJ2-5; length: 13; CDR3: CATSRDLGETQYF
V: TRBV18; J: TRBJ2-2; length: 16; CDR3: CASSPLEQENTGELFF
V: TRBV28; J: TRBJ1-1; length: 12; CDR3: CASSPRLSEAFF
V: TRBV9; J: TRBJ1-1; length: 13; CDR3: CASSRHQNTEAFF
V: TRBV27; J: TRBJ2-7; length: 15; CDR3: CASSLIGTGAYEQYF
V: TRBV7-7; J: TRBJ2-3; length: 15; CDR3: CASSSGQAPTDTQYF
V: TRBV20-1; J: TRBJ1-2; length: 13; CDR3: CSASDRGRYGYTF
V: TRBV9; J: TRBJ1-1; length: 17; CDR3: CASSVEYLGQEATEAFF
V: TRBV7-6; J: TRBJ1-2; length: 11; CDR3: CATGGLDGYTF
V: TRBV9; J: TRBJ2-7; length: 14; CDR3: CASSPGQGNYEQYF
V: TRBV7-9; J: TRBJ1-1; length: 16; CDR3: CASSLGAGGPNTEAFF
V: TRBV28; J: TRBJ1-3; length: 15; CDR3: CANRPDRGHGNTIYF
V: TRBV12-3/TRBV12-4; J: TRBJ2-5; length: 13; CDR3: CASSYVGRETQYF
V: TRBV5-5; J: TRBJ1-1; length: 15; CDR3: CASSPRQGMNTEAFF
V: TRBV29-1; J: TRBJ1-4; length: 12; CDR3: CSVRDMDEKLFF
V: TRBV19; J: TRBJ2-3; length: 13; CDR3: CASTYWAGDTQYF
V: TRBV30; J: TRBJ1-2; length: 15; CDR3: CAWSRTGGAYYGYTF
V: TRBV7-2; J: TRBJ2-3; length: 15; CDR3: CASSLALNLADTQYF
V: TRBV7-3; J: TRBJ1-1; length: 14; CDR3: CASSFSGAGTEAFF
V: TRBV5-5; J: TRBJ2-3; length: 15; CDR3: CASSAAQGPRDTQYF
V: TRBV2; J: TRBJ1-4; length: 14; CDR3: CASSEGRVNEKLFF
V: TRBV2; J: TRBJ2-1; length: 15; CDR3: CASSASGGVKNEQFF
V: TRBV7-3; J: TRBJ2-1; length: 13; CDR3: CAEVDRVGNEQFF
V: TRBV4-1; J: TRBJ2-3; length: 14; CDR3: CASSQDLSGDTQYF
V: TRBV12-3/TRBV12-4; J: TRBJ2-7; length: 11; CDR3: CASSFGHEQYF
V: TRBV10-3; J: TRBJ2-7; length: 14; CDR3: CAISESGSSYEQYF
V: TRBV7-9; J: TRBJ2-1; length: 16; CDR3: CASSHSTGIGYNEQFF
V: TRBV9; J: TRBJ2-3; length: 14; CDR3: CASSVGQGTDTQYF
V: TRBV5-1; J: TRBJ2-1; length: 15; CDR3: CASSLISGGAREQFF
V: TRBV2; J: TRBJ2-5; length: 14; CDR3: CASSVSLSQETQYF
V: TRBV14; J: TRBJ2-2; length: 16; CDR3: CASSQERLAATGELFF
V: TRBV14; J: TRBJ2-5; length: 14; CDR3: CASSQGLGLETQYF
V: TRBV4-1; J: TRBJ2-1; length: 15; CDR3: CASSPSGGLYNEQFF